The T cell receptor (beta chain) under discussion was sequenced for a study of PD-L1 blockade in urothelial cancer. Study context: Between 0 and 3 prior chemotherapy regimens had been given to patients. At 6 weeks and at 3 weeks (second dose) after treatment start, blood was analyzed.

This CDR3 is built from 14 residues. Per the germline V gene, CDR1 is ENHRY and CDR2 is SYGVKD. Trimming cost V 10 bases and J 8 bases; bases outside gene matches: 7. Assay used: immunoSEQ multiplex PCR; TCRdb lists only in-frame clones, some missing. The sample has some 120,000 clones, approximately 88% seen once. Time point here: pretreatment peripheral blood. The chain couples TRBV10-3 to TRBJ2-1; TRBD2 agrees at 14 bases. The TCR sequence derives from a man between 45 and 60 years old with urothelial cancer. Sequencing used PBMCs, obtained around atezolizumab (anti-PD-L1) treatment. The CDR3 loop reads CASSTSGRADEQFF. In DNA, the CDR3 is TGTGCCAGCTCGACTAGCGGGAGGGCCGATGAGCAGTTCTTC.